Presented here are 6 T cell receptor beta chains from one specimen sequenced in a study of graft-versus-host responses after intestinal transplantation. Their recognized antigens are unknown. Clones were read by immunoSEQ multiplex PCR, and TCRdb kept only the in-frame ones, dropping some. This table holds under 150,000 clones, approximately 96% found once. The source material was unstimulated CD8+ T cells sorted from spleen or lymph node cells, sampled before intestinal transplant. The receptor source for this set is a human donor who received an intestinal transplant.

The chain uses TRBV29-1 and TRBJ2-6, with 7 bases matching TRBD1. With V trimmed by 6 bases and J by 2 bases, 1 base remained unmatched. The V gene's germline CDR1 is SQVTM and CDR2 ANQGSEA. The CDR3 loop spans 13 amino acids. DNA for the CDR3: TGCAGCGTACAGGGGCCTGGGGCCAACGTCCTGACTTTC. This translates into CSVQGPGANVLTF.

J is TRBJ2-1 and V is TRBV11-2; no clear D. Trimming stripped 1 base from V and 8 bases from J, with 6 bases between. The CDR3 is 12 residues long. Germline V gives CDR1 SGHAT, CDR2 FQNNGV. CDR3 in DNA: TGTGCCAGCAGCTTAGGTGCGGATGAGCAGTTCTTC. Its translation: CASSLGADEQFF.

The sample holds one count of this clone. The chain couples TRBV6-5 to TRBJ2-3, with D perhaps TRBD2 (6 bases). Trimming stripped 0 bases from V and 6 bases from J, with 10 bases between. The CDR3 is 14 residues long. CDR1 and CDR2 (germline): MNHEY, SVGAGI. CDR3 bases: TGTGCCAGCAGTTACTCGAATCTAGCGGATACGCAGTATTTT. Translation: CASSYSNLADTQYF.

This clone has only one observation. CDR3 DNA: TGTGCCAGCTCCCCCCAGACAGGGCCGTCCTACGAGCAGTACTTC. Protein sequence: CASSPQTGPSYEQYF. The chain joins TRBV18 to TRBJ2-7; 7 nucleotides agree with TRBD1. V lost 6 bases, J lost 1 base, and 9 bases stayed unmatched. The CDR3 covers 15 residues. Germline CDR1 KGHSH, CDR2 LQKENI.

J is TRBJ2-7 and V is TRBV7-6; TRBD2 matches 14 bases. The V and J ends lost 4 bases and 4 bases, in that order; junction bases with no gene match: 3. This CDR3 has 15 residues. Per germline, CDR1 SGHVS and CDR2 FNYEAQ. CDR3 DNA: TGTGCCAGCAGCTCATGGACTAGCGGGAGGTACGAGCAGTACTTC. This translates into CASSSWTSGRYEQYF.

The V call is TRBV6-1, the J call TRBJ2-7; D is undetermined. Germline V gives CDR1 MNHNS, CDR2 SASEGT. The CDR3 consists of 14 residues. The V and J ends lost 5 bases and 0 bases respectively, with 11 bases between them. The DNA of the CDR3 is TGTGCCAGCAGTTCGTTAAGGGCCTCCTACGAGCAGTACTTC. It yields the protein CASSSLRASYEQYF.